This TCR beta chain was captured in a study of cytomegalovirus exposure and HLA in healthy donors. Study overall: HLA-typed donors were the source of around 80 million unique TCRs, which an early data release held.

Study conclusions and caveats: The authors listed about 170 TCR beta chains as cytomegalovirus-associated. TCR association rates varied by HLA locus in a later analysis, with DRB1 highest and HLA-C lowest. Indistinguishability led to the exclusion of some V segments, TRBV6-2 and TRBV6-3 included.

Comments on this clone: Its specificity is not known.

The PCR ran on 60 Vbeta and 13 Jbeta primers. Method: immunoSEQ multiplex PCR; TCRdb's copy keeps in-frame clones and lacks some. In the table there are 200,000 to 300,000 clones, just under 85% of which are singletons. This CDR3 has 19 amino acids. Germline V gene lookup returns CDR1 MNHEY and CDR2 SMNVEV (reference sequence). The trim removed 4 bases at V and 2 bases at J, leaving 15 bases unmatched. The sequence was collected from a woman aged 40 to 55 in good health and CMV-seropositive. V gene TRBV27 combines with J gene TRBJ2-3; TRBD2 agrees at 10 bases. The sequencing sample was made of PBMCs. CDR3 region: CASSSSGLASHENTDTQYF. Here the CDR3 DNA reads TGTGCCAGCAGTTCGTCGGGACTAGCGAGCCACGAAAACACAGATACGCAGTATTTT.